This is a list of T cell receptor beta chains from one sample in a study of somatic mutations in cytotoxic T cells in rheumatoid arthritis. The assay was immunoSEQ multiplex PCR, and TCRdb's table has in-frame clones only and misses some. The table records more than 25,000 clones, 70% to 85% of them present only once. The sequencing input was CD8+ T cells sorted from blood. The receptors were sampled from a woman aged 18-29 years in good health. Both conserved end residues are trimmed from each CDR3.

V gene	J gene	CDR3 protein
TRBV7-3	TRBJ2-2	ASTLRRVTHRGGLTGELF
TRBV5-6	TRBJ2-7	ASSLGTLYEQY
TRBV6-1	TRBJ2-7	ASSVGPANEQY
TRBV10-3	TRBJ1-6	AISEGLTSSYNSPLH
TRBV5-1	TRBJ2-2	ASSLADGSTGELF
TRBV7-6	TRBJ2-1	ASSLLGQGGDEQF
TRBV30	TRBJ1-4	AWSVDRGGEKLF
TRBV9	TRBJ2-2	ASSPRLAPNTGELF
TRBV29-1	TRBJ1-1	SVQRYTEAF
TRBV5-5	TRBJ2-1	ASSLVGSSYNEQF
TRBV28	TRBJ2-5	ASRSTGTGGETQY
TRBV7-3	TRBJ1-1	ASSPSGGTEAF
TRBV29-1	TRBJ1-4	SVEDRGQGREKLF
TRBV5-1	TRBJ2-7	ASSLVAGTYEQY
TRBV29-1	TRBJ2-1	SVEDQGRFNNEQF
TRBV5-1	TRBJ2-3	ASSLGLAGGPSTDTQY
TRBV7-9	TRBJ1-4	ASSGTEKLF
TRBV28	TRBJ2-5	ASSHRGGTQY
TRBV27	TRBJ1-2	ASSFDTGTGAFYGYT
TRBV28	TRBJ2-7	ASSAGQGRSYEQY
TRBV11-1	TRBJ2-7	ASSPIAVPYEQY
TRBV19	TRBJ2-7	ASSPQDGYYEQY
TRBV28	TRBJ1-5	ASSLSGGGLPDSNQPQH
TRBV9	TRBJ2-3	ASSAPGADTQY
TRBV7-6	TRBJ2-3	ASSPQGGDSSTDTQY
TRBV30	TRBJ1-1	AWSVTTGSEAF
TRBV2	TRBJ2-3	ASYRGGTLTDTQY